Below are 24 T cell receptor beta chains sequenced from a single sample in a study of neoadjuvant anti-PD-1 for oral cavity cancer. Method: immunoSEQ multiplex PCR; TCRdb's copy keeps in-frame clones and lacks some. Among about 12,000 clones listed, around 58% were seen once. Sequences were derived from tumor tissue, sampled before nivolumab (anti-PD-1) treatment. The receptors originated from a person aged 40-85 years with oral cavity squamous cell carcinoma.

The chain joins TRBV5-4 to TRBJ2-7; tentative D call: TRBD2 (6 bases). Germline lookup yields CDR1 SGHNT and CDR2 YYREEE (reference sequence). The CDR3 length is 13 residues. Trimming shortened V by 4 bases and J by 2 bases, and 10 bases separated the two germline ends. As DNA, the CDR3 is TGTGCCAGCAGCCCCGGGAGTCCCTACGAGCAGTACTTC. This translates into CASSPGSPYEQYF.

The chain recombines TRBV18 with TRBJ1-1; 9 bases are a match to TRBD1. The germline CDR1 and CDR2 sequences are KGHSH and LQKENI. The J segment lost 5 bases and the V segment lost 2 bases, leaving 15 bases of the junction unmatched. The CDR3 extends over 18 amino acids. CDR3 loop: CASSPVTPHGQGWTEAFF. The CDR3 DNA reads TGTGCCAGCTCACCAGTCACACCCCACGGACAGGGGTGGACTGAAGCTTTCTTT.

The chain links TRBV5-6 to TRBJ1-2, with a possible D match to TRBD1 (6 bases). The CDR3 sequence is 14 residues long. The V end was cut by 2 bases, the J end by 7 bases, with 15 bases between. The germline V gene has CDR1 SGHDT and CDR2 YYEEEE. DNA of the CDR3: TGTGCCAGCAGCTTCGCGGGGGGCAAAGGTGGCTACACCTTC. This codes for CASSFAGGKGGYTF. The full variable domain, rest sourced from reference TRBV5-6 and TRBJ1-2, is DAGVTQSPTHLIKTRGQQVTLRCSPKSGHDTVSWYQQALGQGPQFIFQYYEEEERQRGNFPDRFSGHQFPNYSSELNVNALLLGDSALYLCASSFAGGKGGYTFGSGTRLTVV.

The chain links TRBV6-1 to TRBJ1-3; D gene ambiguous. Trimming shortened V by 6 bases and J by 0 bases, and 21 bases separated the two germline ends. The CDR3 contains 18 residues. Germline V gives CDR1 MNHNS, CDR2 SASEGT. In DNA form, the CDR3 reads TGTGCCAGCAGAGAACCTACAATGGACGGCTCCTCTGGAAACACCATATATTTT. Translation: CASREPTMDGSSGNTIYF.

V and J are TRBV6-1 and TRBJ1-5; TRBD1 aligns across 8 bases. Germline CDR1 and CDR2: MNHNS and SASEGT. V dropped 4 bases and J dropped 2; count of bases not matched to a gene: 10. CDR3 length: 17 residues. The CDR3 DNA reads TGTGCCAGCAGTGGGACCCATGGACAGGGCGGCAATCAGCCCCAGCATTTT. Amino acids: CASSGTHGQGGNQPQHF.

This clone showed up just a few times. V usage is TRBV6-5 and J usage is TRBJ1-5; D gene uncertain. Deletions cut 5 bases from V and 9 bases from J, with 14 bases between. CDR3 size: 13 residues. CDR1 and CDR2 from the germline V gene are MNHEY and SVGAGI. The CDR3 nucleotides are TGTGCCAGCAGTCCCGACATAAGCTCGCCCCAGCATTTT. Amino acids: CASSPDISSPQHF.

This clone turned up a few times. The chain combines TRBV6-1 with TRBJ1-4, with D unresolved. V shed 4 bases and J shed 5 bases, with 11 bases lying between them. CDR1 and CDR2 from the germline V gene are MNHNS and SASEGT. The CDR3 is 14 amino acids. CDR3 DNA sequence: TGTGCCAGCAGTGTGTCCCGATCCAATGAAAAACTGTTTTTT. It specifies CASSVSRSNEKLFF.

The J gene is TRBJ2-2, the V gene TRBV4-1; 7 nucleotides agree with TRBD2. CDR3 length equals 18 residues. The V and J ends lost 1 base and 0 bases, in that order; junction bases with no gene match: 8. Germline V CDR1 and CDR2: MGHRA, YSYEKL. CDR3 nucleotides: TGCGCCAGCAGCCAAGTCGCCCTGGGAGGGGCGAACACCGGGGAGCTGTTTTTT. Its protein product is CASSQVALGGANTGELFF.

This clone has a handful of counts. The J gene is TRBJ2-5, the V gene TRBV7-6; TRBD2 agrees at 8 bases. The CDR3 has 18 amino acids. Germline CDR1 and CDR2: SGHVS and FNYEAQ. Trimming removed 5 bases from V and 2 bases from J; junction bases left unmatched: 16. The CDR3 is CASSPGGGSSPLQETQYF. The DNA of the CDR3 is TGTGCCAGCAGCCCCGGGGGGGGATCCTCCCCCCTTCAAGAGACCCAGTACTTC.

The rearrangement uses TRBV28 and TRBJ2-3; 11 bases fit TRBD2. CDR1 and CDR2 from the germline V gene are MDHEN and SYDVKM. The CDR3 has 18 residues. The V segment lost 4 bases and the J segment 0 bases; nucleotides outside the gene matches: 9. The CDR3 coding sequence is TGTGCCAGCAGTTCTCTAGCGGGAGGCGCTCGTAGCACAGATACGCAGTATTTT. This translates into CASSSLAGGARSTDTQYF.

The rearrangement joins TRBV7-9 to TRBJ1-1; D remains ambiguous. The germline V and J ends were trimmed by 2 bases and 1 base, with 2 bases remaining between them. Germline lookup yields CDR1 SEHNR and CDR2 FQNEAQ (reference sequence). The CDR3 is 12 residues long. CDR3 in amino acids: CASSLQNTEAFF. For the CDR3, the DNA is TGTGCCAGCAGCTTACAGAACACTGAAGCTTTCTTT. The whole variable domain, filled in from reference TRBV7-9 and TRBJ1-1, reads DTGVSQNPRHKITKRGQNVTFRCDPISEHNRLYWYRQTLGQGPEFLTYFQNEAQLEKSRLLSDRFSAERPKGSFSTLEIQRTEQGDSAMYLCASSLQNTEAFFGQGTRLTVV.

This clone has only a few counts. The chain has TRBV7-8 and TRBJ2-7, with D possibly TRBD2 on 6 matching bases. The length of the CDR3 is 12 residues. CDR1 and CDR2 (germline): SGHVS, FQNEAQ. Deletions cut 5 bases from V and 6 bases from J, with 11 bases between. In nucleotides, the CDR3 is TGTGCCAGCAGCGGGCCCGGGGGCGAGCAGTACTTC. It is translated as CASSGPGGEQYF. The full variable domain, in which reference TRBV7-8 and TRBJ2-7 provide the parts outside the CDR3, is GAGVSQSPRYKVAKRGQDVALRCDPISGHVSLFWYQQALGQGPEFLTYFQNEAQLDKSGLPSDRFFAERPEGSVSTLKIQRTQQEDSAVYLCASSGPGGEQYFGPGTRLTVT.

The chain couples TRBV7-9 to TRBJ2-5, with 7 bases aligning to TRBD2. The CDR3 is made up of 15 amino acids. CDR1 and CDR2 (germline): SEHNR, FQNEAQ (reference sequence). V shed 5 bases, J shed 3 bases, and the junction held 9 bases outside the gene matches. The CDR3 region has the DNA TGTGCCAGCAGCCCCGAGGGGCGGGAGAAAGAGACCCAGTACTTC. Translating gives CASSPEGREKETQYF.

The gene calls are TRBV2 and TRBJ1-1; 8 positions match TRBD1. Trimming took 6 bases from V and 3 from J; bases not matched to a gene: 12. Germline assignment: CDR1 SNHLY and CDR2 FYNNEI. CDR3 length equals 16 residues. The CDR3 sequence: CASRGDRGARYTEAFF. As DNA, the CDR3 is TGTGCCAGCAGGGGAGACAGGGGAGCGAGGTACACTGAAGCTTTCTTT.

The chain joins TRBV6-6 to TRBJ1-4; D ambiguous. Trimming shortened V by 6 bases and J by 4 bases, and 9 bases separated the two germline ends. Per the germline V gene, CDR1 is MNHNY and CDR2 is SVGAGI (reference sequence). This CDR3 has 13 amino acids. The CDR3 protein is CASRININEKLFF. CDR3 DNA: TGTGCCAGCAGGATAAACATTAATGAAAAACTGTTTTTT.

In its sample, this clone ranks as medium-sized. J is TRBJ1-2 and V is TRBV5-5; the match to TRBD1 covers 9 bases. CDR1 and CDR2 (germline): SGHKS, YYEKEE (reference sequence). This CDR3 is 14 amino acids long. The ends lost 1 base at V and 4 bases at J; junction bases unmatched: 2. This CDR3 is CASSLSTGGYGYTF. Written as DNA, the CDR3 is TGTGCCAGCAGCTTGTCGACAGGGGGCTATGGCTACACCTTC.

This rearrangement joins TRBV6-1 to TRBJ2-7; D may be TRBD1 (6 bases). Trimming removed 1 base from V and 3 bases from J, with 22 bases in between. This CDR3 spans 18 amino acids. Germline V CDR1 and CDR2: MNHNS, SASEGT. This CDR3 reads CASSEGTDSSSWGYEQYF. The CDR3 DNA follows: TGTGCCAGCAGTGAAGGGACAGACTCATCCTCTTGGGGCTACGAGCAGTACTTC.

This clone came up a few times. V and J are TRBV19 and TRBJ1-1; D unresolved. CDR1 is LNHDA, CDR2 SQIVND, per germline (reference sequence). The ends were cut back, 7 bases at V and 9 bases at J, with 12 bases in the middle. The CDR3 is made up of 11 amino acids. The CDR3 DNA reads TGTGCCAGTACTGTCGGGCTGCAAGCTTTCTTT. As protein: CASTVGLQAFF.

By share, this clone ranks as medium-sized. The chain joins TRBV6-5 to TRBJ2-3; 7 bases align to TRBD2. This CDR3 region has 12 residues. From germline, CDR1 is MNHEY and CDR2 SVGAGI. V was clipped by 4 bases and J by 5 bases; unmatched bases: 0. The CDR3 spells CASSLAGDTQYF. In nucleotides, the CDR3 is TGTGCCAGCAGTTTAGCGGGAGATACGCAGTATTTT.

This rearrangement joins TRBV27 to TRBJ1-5; D gene unclear. V was pared by 1 base and J by 2 bases, with 9 bases between. This CDR3 comprises 15 residues. Germline CDR1 MNHEY, CDR2 SMNVEV (reference sequence). The CDR3 spells CASSLWAAGNQPQHF. CDR3 nucleotides: TGTGCCAGCAGTTTATGGGCAGCCGGCAATCAGCCCCAGCATTTT.

This clone was observed a handful of times. The genes are TRBV27 and TRBJ2-1; D ambiguous. V was clipped by 3 bases and J by 5 bases, with 11 bases between them. Germline V gene sequence: CDR1 MNHEY, CDR2 SMNVEV (reference sequence). The CDR3 runs 14 residues. The DNA of the CDR3 is TGTGCCAGCAGTTTCTGGGGAAGCGACAATGAGCAGTTCTTC. Translated: CASSFWGSDNEQFF.

The chain recombines TRBV25-1 with TRBJ2-3, with D possibly being TRBD2 (5 bases). CDR1 is MGHDK, CDR2 SYGVNS, per germline. V was shortened by 3 bases and J by 1 base, with 8 bases between the two germline ends. The CDR3 runs 14 residues. The CDR3 DNA is TGTGCCAGCAGTGATCCCGGGGGCACAGATACGCAGTATTTT. Its translation is CASSDPGGTDTQYF.

The chain's CDR3 is CASRNLDRVDEKLFF. CDR3 sequence (DNA): TGTGCCAGCAGAAATCTCGACAGGGTTGATGAAAAACTGTTTTTT. The chain uses TRBV6-5 and TRBJ1-4; 7 bases map to TRBD1. With 6 bases clipped from V and 6 bases from J, the junction kept 10 bases outside the gene matches. Looked up from germline, CDR1 is MNHEY and CDR2 is SVGAGI. The length of the CDR3 is 15 residues.

This rearrangement joins TRBV7-9 to TRBJ2-7; 13 bases fit TRBD2. The CDR3 contains 16 residues. The ends lost 5 bases at V and 4 bases at J; junction bases unmatched: 8. In germline, CDR1 is SEHNR, CDR2 FQNEAQ (reference sequence). The CDR3 region has the DNA TGTGCCAGCAGCACGGGACTAGCGGGATCCGCTTACGAGCAGTACTTC. Protein sequence: CASSTGLAGSAYEQYF.